Below are 29 T cell receptor beta chains sequenced from a single sample in a study of cytomegalovirus exposure and HLA in healthy donors. 13 Jbeta primers and 60 Vbeta primers were used for the PCR. The repertoire was sequenced with immunoSEQ multiplex PCR; TCRdb's copy has only in-frame clones and lacks some. There are about 99,000 clones in the sample; approximately 76% occur only once, and approximately 5% lies in the top ten. The specimen sequenced was PBMCs. The receptors shown here come from a woman aged 18-35 years in good health and CMV-seropositive.

The chain uses TRBV6-1 and TRBJ2-7; 9 nucleotides match TRBD1. V trimming: 4 bases; J trimming: 5 bases; junction bases outside the gene matches: 3. This CDR3 spans 13 amino acids. From germline, CDR1 is MNHNS and CDR2 SASEGT. The CDR3 DNA reads TGTGCCAGCAGTGGGACAGGGGCAAACGAGCAGTACTTC. Its protein product is CASSGTGANEQYF.

This chain connects TRBV5-1 to TRBJ2-3; D possibly corresponds to TRBD2 (6 bases). Deletions cut 0 bases from V and 5 bases from J, with 13 bases between. This CDR3 comprises 15 residues. The germline CDR1 and CDR2 sequences are SGHRS and YFSETQ. DNA for the CDR3: TGCGCCAGCAGCTTGGCCCCGGGACTTCGAGATACGCAGTATTTT. Encoded protein: CASSLAPGLRDTQYF.

The chain couples TRBV4-1 to TRBJ2-5; 9 bases match TRBD1. The CDR3 totals 15 residues. Trimming at V came to 4 bases and at J to 4 bases, leaving 7 bases not matched to a gene. CDR1 and CDR2 from the germline V gene are MGHRA and YSYEKL. The CDR3 bases are TGCGCCAGCAGCCCGGGGGACAGGGCGGTAGAGACCCAGTACTTC. This sequence encodes CASSPGDRAVETQYF.

This chain links TRBV15 with TRBJ2-6; weak D call: TRBD1 (5 bases). Trimming took 0 bases from V and 4 from J, leaving 16 bases between them. CDR1 and CDR2 from the germline V gene are LNHNV and YYDKDF (reference sequence). The CDR3 is 18 residues long. CDR3 loop: CATSRDLQAAIGANVLTF. The CDR3 region has the DNA TGTGCCACCAGCAGAGATCTACAGGCCGCGATCGGGGCCAACGTCCTGACTTTC.

The rearrangement links TRBV6-6 to TRBJ1-2; D might be TRBD1 (5 bases). This CDR3 comprises 13 residues. The germline V and J ends were trimmed by 5 bases and 8 bases, with 15 bases remaining between them. The germline CDR1 and CDR2 sequences are MNHNY and SVGAGI (reference sequence). The CDR3 DNA is TGTGCCAGCAGTCAAACAGGTGGTTGGGGCTACACCTTC. It translates to CASSQTGGWGYTF.

This clone was seen only once. The V gene is TRBV29-1, the J gene TRBJ2-1, with 7 bases aligning to TRBD2. V was pared by 4 bases and J by 4 bases, with 10 bases of the junction left unmatched. In germline, CDR1 is SQVTM, CDR2 ANQGSEA. This CDR3 is built from 15 residues. Here the CDR3 reads CSVGFRLARYNEQFF. The CDR3 DNA follows: TGCAGCGTTGGATTCCGACTAGCCCGATACAATGAGCAGTTCTTC.

CDR3 protein: CAISPGTSGSNEQFF. The CDR3 DNA reads TGTGCCATCAGTCCCGGGACTAGCGGGAGTAATGAGCAGTTCTTC. The V gene is TRBV10-3, the J gene TRBJ2-1; 14 bases align to TRBD2. This CDR3 is built from 15 residues. J gave up 7 bases and V 5 bases, and 4 bases lay outside the gene matches. Germline assignment: CDR1 ENHRY and CDR2 SYGVKD.

With regard to this clone: Relative to the germline gene, one junction end is altered; a read error may explain this. V gene TRBV7-7 combines with J gene TRBJ2-3; the match to TRBD2 covers 7 bases. This CDR3 region has 13 residues. Per the germline V gene, CDR1 is SSHAT and CDR2 is FNYEAQ (reference sequence). Written as DNA, the CDR3 is TGTGCTAGCAGCTTGAGCGGGAAGGCTACGCAGTATTTT. Translating it yields CASSLSGKATQYF.

The chain has TRBV6-6 and TRBJ1-2, with 12 bases fitting TRBD1. The length of the CDR3 is 16 residues. J gave up 4 bases and V 6 bases, and 9 bases lay outside the gene matches. Germline-derived CDR1 and CDR2 are MNHNY and SVGAGI (reference sequence). Written as DNA, the CDR3 is TGTGCCAGCAGCTCGGGACAGGGGGCCTTGGGCTATGGCTACACCTTC. It translates to CASSSGQGALGYGYTF.

This clone was seen a few times. The same CDR3 can be traced to other DNA sequences in this sample. This rearrangement joins TRBV28 to TRBJ2-7; a weak D match, TRBD1 (5 bases). The V gene lost 6 bases and the J gene lost 3 bases, with 9 bases spanning the gap. This CDR3 is 12 amino acids long. Germline values: CDR1 MDHEN, CDR2 SYDVKM. CDR3 coding DNA: TGTGCCAGCAGCTCCGACAGCTACGAGCAGTACTTC. Protein product: CASSSDSYEQYF. The full variable domain, in which reference TRBV28 and TRBJ2-7 provide the parts outside the CDR3, is DVKVTQSSRYLVKRTGEKVFLECVQDMDHENMFWYRQDPGLGLRLIYFSYDVKMKEKGDIPEGYSVSREKKERFSLILESASTNQTSMYLCASSSDSYEQYFGPGTRLTVT.

The chain has TRBV5-6 and TRBJ2-3; 8 bases line up with TRBD2. V shed 5 bases and J 6 bases; nucleotides not matched to a gene: 5. Germline CDR1 and CDR2: SGHDT and YYEEEE. The CDR3 has 13 residues. The CDR3 sequence is CASRLAVQDTQYF. Here the CDR3 DNA reads TGTGCCAGCAGACTAGCGGTTCAGGATACGCAGTATTTT. Using reference TRBV5-6 and TRBJ2-3 for the parts outside the CDR3, the full variable domain is DAGVTQSPTHLIKTRGQQVTLRCSPKSGHDTVSWYQQALGQGPQFIFQYYEEEERQRGNFPDRFSGHQFPNYSSELNVNALLLGDSALYLCASRLAVQDTQYFGPGTRLTVL.

V and J are TRBV5-3 and TRBJ2-7, with a tentative D call TRBD2 (6 bases). Being an ORF, TRBV5-3 has a function that is uncertain. The CDR3 spans 15 residues. Between the trimmed V and J ends, which lost 0 bases and 3 bases, there was a span of 13 bases. The CDR3 DNA reads as TGTGCCAGAAGCTTGGTCCGGACTAACCGCTACGAGCAGTACTTC. This sequence encodes CARSLVRTNRYEQYF.

The chain combines TRBV6-5 with TRBJ1-2, with 7 bases that match TRBD1. V lost 5 bases and J lost 7; bases outside the gene matches: 4. The CDR3 spans 12 residues. CDR1 is MNHEY and CDR2 is SVGAGI in the germline V gene. CDR3 in amino acids: CASSTTGAGYTF. For the CDR3, the DNA is TGTGCCAGCAGTACCACAGGGGCTGGCTACACCTTC.

This clone turned up a few times. The chain has TRBV30 and TRBJ2-1, with TRBD2 identical over 12 bases. Germline CDR1 is GTSNPN and CDR2 is SVGIG (reference sequence). V lost 2 bases to trimming and J lost 4 bases; unmatched junction nucleotides: 6. The CDR3 sequence is 16 residues long. In DNA, the CDR3 is TGTGCCTGGAGTCACGGACTAGCGGGACCATACAATGAGCAGTTCTTC. The encoded protein is CAWSHGLAGPYNEQFF.

The chain carries TRBV2 and TRBJ1-1; D is undetermined. The germline V and J ends were trimmed by 7 bases and 2 bases, with 11 bases remaining between them. Germline lookup yields CDR1 SNHLY and CDR2 FYNNEI. The CDR3 consists of 13 residues. The DNA for the CDR3 is TGTGCCAGCACCTCGGGGTTTAACACTGAAGCTTTCTTT. Translation gives CASTSGFNTEAFF.

This clone has just a few counts. The rearrangement uses TRBV28 and TRBJ2-5; 11 nucleotides agree with TRBD1. Germline V gene lookup returns CDR1 MDHEN and CDR2 SYDVKM. V was pared by 4 bases and J by 1 base, with 5 bases of the junction left unmatched. The CDR3 is made up of 16 amino acids. CDR3 sequence reads: CASSSSGTGGQETQYF. CDR3 DNA: TGTGCCAGCAGTTCCTCCGGGACAGGGGGCCAAGAGACCCAGTACTTC.

The J gene is TRBJ2-7, the V gene TRBV5-8; TRBD2 matches at 7 bases. Trimming cost V 7 bases and J 5 bases; bases outside gene matches: 15. Germline CDR1 is SGHTS and CDR2 is YDEGEE. The CDR3 consists of 15 residues. The chain's CDR3 is CASQEADREGNEQYF. Written as DNA, the CDR3 is TGTGCCAGCCAAGAAGCCGATAGGGAGGGTAACGAGCAGTACTTC. The variable domain in full, completed from reference TRBV5-8 and TRBJ2-7, reads EAGVTQSPTHLIKTRGQQATLRCSPISGHTSVYWYQQALGLGLQFLLWYDEGEERNRGNFPPRFSGRQFPNYSSELNVNALELEDSALYLCASQEADREGNEQYFGPGTRLTVT.

The chain employs TRBV30 and TRBJ2-7; 7 positions match TRBD2. Trimming took 2 bases from V and 9 from J; bases not matched to a gene: 4. Germline CDR1 and CDR2: GTSNPN and SVGIG (reference sequence). The CDR3 is 11 residues long. The CDR3 region has the DNA TGTGCCTGGAGTAGCGGGATTGGGCAGTACTTC. Amino acid sequence: CAWSSGIGQYF.

The gene calls are TRBV30 and TRBJ1-6; D call uncertain. The CDR3 covers 17 residues. From germline, CDR1 is GTSNPN and CDR2 SVGIG (reference sequence). Between the trimmed V and J ends, which lost 2 bases and 0 bases, there was a span of 14 bases. The CDR3 loop reads CAWSFSTVSSYNSPLHF. As DNA, the CDR3 is TGTGCCTGGAGTTTCAGTACCGTCAGCTCCTATAATTCACCCCTCCACTTT.

The chain recombines TRBV28 with TRBJ2-7; 10 positions match TRBD2. Germline loops: CDR1 MDHEN, CDR2 SYDVKM. This CDR3 is 16 amino acids long. V shed 2 bases and J 4 bases; nucleotides not matched to a gene: 8. CDR3 amino acids: CASSLPPSGSAYEQYF. The CDR3 DNA sequence: TGTGCCAGCAGTTTACCCCCTAGCGGGAGTGCTTACGAGCAGTACTTC.

This clone was counted a few times. The V call is TRBV25-1, the J call TRBJ2-1; 10 bases are shared with TRBD2. This CDR3 contains 18 residues. J gave up 2 bases and V 0 bases, and 7 bases lay outside the gene matches. CDR1 is MGHDK, CDR2 SYGVNS, per germline. CDR3: CASSEYITSGNTYNEQFF. The CDR3 DNA reads as TGTGCCAGCAGTGAATATATTACTAGCGGGAACACCTACAATGAGCAGTTCTTC.

This CDR3 reads CASSDPREVYNEQFF. Here the CDR3 DNA reads TGTGCCAGCAGCGACCCCAGGGAGGTCTACAATGAGCAGTTCTTC. This sequence joins TRBV6-1 and TRBJ2-1, with D tentatively TRBD2 (6 bases). In germline, CDR1 is MNHNS, CDR2 SASEGT. CDR3 length: 15 amino acids. V shed 6 bases and J shed 3 bases, with 15 bases lying between them.

The chain is built from TRBV18 and TRBJ1-2; D remains unclear. V shed 3 bases and J shed 1 base, with 9 bases lying between them. This CDR3 is 14 amino acids long. The germline V gene has CDR1 KGHSH and CDR2 LQKENI. The CDR3: CASSPEDRNYGYTF. CDR3 coding DNA: TGTGCCAGCTCACCGGAGGACCGTAACTATGGCTACACCTTC. The variable domain in full, completed from reference TRBV18 and TRBJ1-2, reads NAGVMQNPRHLVRRRGQEARLRCSPMKGHSHVYWYRQLPEEGLKFMVYLQKENIIDESGMPKERFSAEFPKEGPSILRIQQVVRGDSAAYFCASSPEDRNYGYTFGSGTRLTVV.

This clone was found a few times. The V gene is TRBV5-1, the J gene TRBJ2-4; D might be TRBD2 (6 bases). Trimming stripped 4 bases from V and 12 bases from J, with 23 bases between. Per the germline V gene, CDR1 is SGHRS and CDR2 is YFSETQ. The CDR3 totals 15 residues. Written as DNA, the CDR3 is TGCGCCAGCAGCCCACCGGGAGCCCCTTACTTTACTCAGTACTTC. This encodes CASSPPGAPYFTQYF.

This chain links TRBV6-5 with TRBJ1-5; 7 bases are shared with TRBD1. In germline, CDR1 is MNHEY, CDR2 SVGAGI. The CDR3 totals 14 residues. With V trimmed by 8 bases and J by 4 bases, 8 bases remained unmatched. The CDR3 region is CASGRQGINQPQHF. The CDR3, as DNA: TGTGCCAGCGGAAGACAGGGTATTAATCAGCCCCAGCATTTT.

V usage is TRBV5-4 and J usage is TRBJ1-1, with no clear D. Germline values: CDR1 SGHNT, CDR2 YYREEE (reference sequence). The V end was cut by 4 bases, the J end by 6 bases, with 13 bases between. The CDR3 runs 13 residues. In DNA, the CDR3 is TGTGCCAGCAGCCACGACATATCCCCTGAAGCTTTCTTT. It translates to CASSHDISPEAFF. The entire variable domain, with the rest obtained from reference TRBV5-4 and TRBJ1-1, is as follows: ETGVTQSPTHLIKTRGQQVTLRCSSQSGHNTVSWYQQALGQGPQFIFQYYREEENGRGNFPPRFSGLQFPNYSSELNVNALELDDSALYLCASSHDISPEAFFGQGTRLTVV.

The chain employs TRBV19 and TRBJ1-1; 8 nucleotides align to TRBD1. CDR3 size: 14 residues. The trim removed 6 bases at V and 4 bases at J, leaving 7 bases unmatched. Germline CDR1 reads LNHDA; CDR2 reads SQIVND (reference sequence). The CDR3 sequence is CASRPGQVRTEAFF. CDR3 DNA: TGTGCCAGTAGACCGGGACAGGTTCGCACTGAAGCTTTCTTT.

CDR3 sequence: CASSLTGQGALNTEAFF. For the CDR3, the DNA is TGCGCCAGCAGCTTGACGGGACAGGGGGCTCTGAACACTGAAGCTTTCTTT. This sequence joins TRBV5-1 and TRBJ1-1; the match to TRBD1 covers 12 bases. The CDR3 extends over 17 amino acids. CDR1 SGHRS and CDR2 YFSETQ come from the germline V gene. V gave up 1 base and J gave up 0 bases; unmatched junction bases: 4.

The chain uses TRBV14 and TRBJ2-2; no reliable D call. V lost 1 base and J 6 bases, leaving 6 bases between the germline ends. CDR1 is SGHDN, CDR2 FVKESK, per germline. CDR3 length equals 13 residues. This CDR3 is CASSQGAPGELFF. CDR3 bases: TGTGCCAGCAGCCAAGGCGCCCCCGGGGAGCTGTTTTTT.